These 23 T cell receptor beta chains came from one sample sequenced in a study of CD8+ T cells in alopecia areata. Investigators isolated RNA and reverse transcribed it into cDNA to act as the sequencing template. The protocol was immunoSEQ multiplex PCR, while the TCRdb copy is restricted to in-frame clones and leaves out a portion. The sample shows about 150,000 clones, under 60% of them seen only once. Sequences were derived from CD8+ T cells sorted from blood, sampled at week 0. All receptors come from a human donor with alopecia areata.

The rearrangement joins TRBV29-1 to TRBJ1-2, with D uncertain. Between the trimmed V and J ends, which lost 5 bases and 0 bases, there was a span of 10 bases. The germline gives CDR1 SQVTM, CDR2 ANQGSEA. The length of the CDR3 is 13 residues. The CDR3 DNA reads TGCAGCGTTCGGAGAGGAGCTAACTATGGCTACACCTTC. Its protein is CSVRRGANYGYTF. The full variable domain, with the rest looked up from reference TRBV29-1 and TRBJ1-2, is SAVISQKPSRDICQRGTSLTIQCQVDSQVTMMFWYRQQPGQSLTLIATANQGSEATYESGFVIDKFPISRPNLTFSTLTVSNMSPEDSSIYLCSVRRGANYGYTFGSGTRLTVV.

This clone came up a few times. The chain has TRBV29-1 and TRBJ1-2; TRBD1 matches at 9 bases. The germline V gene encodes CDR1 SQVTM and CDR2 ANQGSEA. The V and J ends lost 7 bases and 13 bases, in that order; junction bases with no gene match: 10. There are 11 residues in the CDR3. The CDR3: CSAFRDREVTF. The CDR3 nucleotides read TGCAGCGCCTTTCGGGACAGGGAGGTCACCTTC. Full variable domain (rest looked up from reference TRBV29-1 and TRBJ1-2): SAVISQKPSRDICQRGTSLTIQCQVDSQVTMMFWYRQQPGQSLTLIATANQGSEATYESGFVIDKFPISRPNLTFSTLTVSNMSPEDSSIYLCSAFRDREVTFGSGTRLTVV.

DNA for the CDR3: TGTGCCTGGAGCCCCGGAGATGGAAGACCCCTCCACTTT. It yields the protein CAWSPGDGRPLHF. The chain is built from TRBV30 and TRBJ1-6; D is unresolved. Trimming took 3 bases from V and 12 from J, leaving 15 bases between them. CDR1 is GTSNPN and CDR2 is SVGIG in the germline V gene (reference sequence). This CDR3 has 13 residues.

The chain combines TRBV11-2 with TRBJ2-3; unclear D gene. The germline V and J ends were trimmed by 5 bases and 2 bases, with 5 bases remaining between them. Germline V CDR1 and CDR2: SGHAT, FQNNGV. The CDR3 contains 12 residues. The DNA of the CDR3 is TGTGCCAGCAGCCTACACACAGATACGCAGTATTTT. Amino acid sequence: CASSLHTDTQYF.

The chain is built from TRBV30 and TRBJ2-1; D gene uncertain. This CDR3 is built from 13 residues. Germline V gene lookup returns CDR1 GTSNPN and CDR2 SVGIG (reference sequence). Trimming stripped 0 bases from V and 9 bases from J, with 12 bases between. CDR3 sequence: CAWSVMDIAEQFF. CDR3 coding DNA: TGTGCCTGGAGTGTTATGGATATCGCTGAGCAGTTCTTC.

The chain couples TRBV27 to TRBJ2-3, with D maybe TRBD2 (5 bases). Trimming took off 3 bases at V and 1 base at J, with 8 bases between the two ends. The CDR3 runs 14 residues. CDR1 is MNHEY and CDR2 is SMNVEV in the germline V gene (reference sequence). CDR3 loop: CASSFDGGTDTQYF. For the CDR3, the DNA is TGTGCCAGCAGTTTCGACGGGGGCACAGATACGCAGTATTTT.

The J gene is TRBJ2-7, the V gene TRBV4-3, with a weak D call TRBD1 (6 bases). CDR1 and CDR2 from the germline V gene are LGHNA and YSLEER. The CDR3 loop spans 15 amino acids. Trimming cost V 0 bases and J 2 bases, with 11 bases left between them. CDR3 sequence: CASSQDWTAAYEQYF. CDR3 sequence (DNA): TGCGCCAGCAGCCAAGATTGGACAGCTGCCTACGAGCAGTACTTC.

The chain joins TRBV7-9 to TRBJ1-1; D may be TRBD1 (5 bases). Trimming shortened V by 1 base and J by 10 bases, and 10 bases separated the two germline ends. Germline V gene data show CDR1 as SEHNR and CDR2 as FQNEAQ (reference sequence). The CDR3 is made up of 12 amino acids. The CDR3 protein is CASSLGGRGAFF. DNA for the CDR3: TGTGCCAGCAGCTTAGGGGGCAGAGGAGCTTTCTTT.

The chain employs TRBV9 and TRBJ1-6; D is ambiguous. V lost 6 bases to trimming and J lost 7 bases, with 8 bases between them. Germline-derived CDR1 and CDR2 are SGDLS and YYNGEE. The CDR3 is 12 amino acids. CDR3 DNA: TGTGCCAGCAAAGATTCGAATTCACCCCTCCACTTT. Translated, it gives CASKDSNSPLHF. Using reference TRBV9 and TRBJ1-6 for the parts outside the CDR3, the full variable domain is DSGVTQTPKHLITATGQRVTLRCSPRSGDLSVYWYQQSLDQGLQFLIQYYNGEERAKGNILERFSAQQFPDLHSELNLSSLELGDSALYFCASKDSNSPLHFGNGTRLTVT.

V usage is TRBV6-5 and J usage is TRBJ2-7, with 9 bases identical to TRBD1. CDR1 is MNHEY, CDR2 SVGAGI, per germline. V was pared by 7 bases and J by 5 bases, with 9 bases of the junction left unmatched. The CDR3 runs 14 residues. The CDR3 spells CASTSGTGINEQYF. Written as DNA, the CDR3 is TGTGCCAGCACCTCCGGGACAGGGATTAACGAGCAGTACTTC.

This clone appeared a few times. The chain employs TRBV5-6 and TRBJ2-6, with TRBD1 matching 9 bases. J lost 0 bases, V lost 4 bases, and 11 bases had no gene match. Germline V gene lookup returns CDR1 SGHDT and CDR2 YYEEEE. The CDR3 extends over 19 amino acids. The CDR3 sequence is CASSLIRDRANSGANVLTF. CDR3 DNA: TGTGCCAGCAGCCTCATCCGGGACAGGGCCAACTCTGGGGCCAACGTCCTGACTTTC.

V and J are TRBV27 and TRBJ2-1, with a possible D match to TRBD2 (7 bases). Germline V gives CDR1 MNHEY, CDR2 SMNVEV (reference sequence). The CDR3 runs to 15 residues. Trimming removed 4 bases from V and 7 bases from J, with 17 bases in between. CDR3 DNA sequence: TGTGCCAGCAGTTCTCGGACAGCCGGGGGGAATGAGCAGTTCTTC. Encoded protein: CASSSRTAGGNEQFF.

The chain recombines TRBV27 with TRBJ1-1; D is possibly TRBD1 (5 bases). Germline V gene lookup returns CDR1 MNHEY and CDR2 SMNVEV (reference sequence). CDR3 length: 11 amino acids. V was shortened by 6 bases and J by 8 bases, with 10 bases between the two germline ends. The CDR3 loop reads CASRQGAEAFF. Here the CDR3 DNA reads TGTGCCAGCAGGCAAGGGGCGGAAGCTTTCTTT.

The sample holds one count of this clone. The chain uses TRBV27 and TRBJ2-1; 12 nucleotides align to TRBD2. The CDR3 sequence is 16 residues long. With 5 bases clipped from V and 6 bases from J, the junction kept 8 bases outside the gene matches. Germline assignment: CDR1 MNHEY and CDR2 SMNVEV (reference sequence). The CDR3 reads CASSLTTSGGGNEQFF. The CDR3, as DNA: TGTGCCAGCAGTCTAACGACTAGCGGGGGAGGCAATGAGCAGTTCTTC.

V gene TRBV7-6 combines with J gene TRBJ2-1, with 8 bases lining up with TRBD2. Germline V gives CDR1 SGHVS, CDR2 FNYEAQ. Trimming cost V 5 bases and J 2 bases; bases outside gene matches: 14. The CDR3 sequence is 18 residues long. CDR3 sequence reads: CASSPSLFSGATYNEQFF. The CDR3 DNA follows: TGTGCCAGCAGCCCGAGCCTGTTTAGCGGGGCTACCTACAATGAGCAGTTCTTC.

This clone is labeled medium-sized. CDR3 DNA sequence: TGCGCCAGCAGCCAGCAAAACACTGGGGCCAACGTCCTGACTTTC. Translation: CASSQQNTGANVLTF. The V and J genes are TRBV4-3 and TRBJ2-6; D not certain. This CDR3 has 15 residues. The germline V and J ends were trimmed by 3 bases and 2 bases, with 8 bases remaining between them. Germline lookup yields CDR1 LGHNA and CDR2 YSLEER.

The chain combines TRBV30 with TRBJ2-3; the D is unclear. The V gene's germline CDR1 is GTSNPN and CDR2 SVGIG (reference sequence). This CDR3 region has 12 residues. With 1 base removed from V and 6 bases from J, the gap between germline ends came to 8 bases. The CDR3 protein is CAWSGQRDTQYF. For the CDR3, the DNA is TGTGCCTGGAGTGGTCAGCGTGATACGCAGTATTTT. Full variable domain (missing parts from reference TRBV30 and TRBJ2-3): SQTIHQWPATLVQPVGSPLSLECTVEGTSNPNLYWYRQAAGRGLQLLFYSVGIGQISSEVPQNLSASRPQDRQFILSSKKLLLSDSGFYLCAWSGQRDTQYFGPGTRLTVL.

CDR3 amino acids: CASSEGQAANYGYTF. The CDR3 DNA reads TGTGCCAGCAGTGAGGGACAGGCAGCTAACTATGGCTACACCTTC. The chain recombines TRBV2 with TRBJ1-2; 8 bases match TRBD1. CDR1 and CDR2 (germline): SNHLY, FYNNEI. The CDR3 has 15 amino acids. Trimming cost V 3 bases and J 0 bases; bases outside gene matches: 3. Variable domain in full (rest from reference TRBV2 and TRBJ1-2): EPEVTQTPSHQVTQMGQEVILRCVPISNHLYFYWYRQILGQKVEFLVSFYNNEISEKSEIFDDQFSVERPDGSNFTLKIRSTKLEDSAMYFCASSEGQAANYGYTFGSGTRLTVV.

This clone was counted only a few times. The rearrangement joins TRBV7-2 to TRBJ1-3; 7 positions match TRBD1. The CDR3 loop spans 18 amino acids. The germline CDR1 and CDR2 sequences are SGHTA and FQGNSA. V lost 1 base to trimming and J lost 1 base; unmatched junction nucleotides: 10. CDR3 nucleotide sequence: TGTGCCAGCAGCTTAGTTGATCTGGGGACAGAGTCTGGAAACACCATATATTTT. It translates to CASSLVDLGTESGNTIYF.

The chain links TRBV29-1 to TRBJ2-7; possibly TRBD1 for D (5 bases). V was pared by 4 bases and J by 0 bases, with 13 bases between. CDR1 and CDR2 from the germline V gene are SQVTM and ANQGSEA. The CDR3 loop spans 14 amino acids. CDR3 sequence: CSVVGIDSSYEQYF. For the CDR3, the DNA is TGCAGCGTTGTTGGGATAGACAGCTCCTACGAGCAGTACTTC.

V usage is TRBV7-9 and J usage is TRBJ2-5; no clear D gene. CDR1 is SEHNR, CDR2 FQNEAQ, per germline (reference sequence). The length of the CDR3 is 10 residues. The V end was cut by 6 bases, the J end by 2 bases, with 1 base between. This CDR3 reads CASSQETQYF. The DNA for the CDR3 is TGTGCCAGCAGTCAAGAGACCCAGTACTTC.

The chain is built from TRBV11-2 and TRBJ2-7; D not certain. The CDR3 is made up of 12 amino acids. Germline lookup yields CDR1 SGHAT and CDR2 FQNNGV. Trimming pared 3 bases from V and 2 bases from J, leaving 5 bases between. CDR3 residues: CASSLGTYEQYF. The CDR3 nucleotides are TGTGCCAGCAGCTTGGGGACCTACGAGCAGTACTTC.

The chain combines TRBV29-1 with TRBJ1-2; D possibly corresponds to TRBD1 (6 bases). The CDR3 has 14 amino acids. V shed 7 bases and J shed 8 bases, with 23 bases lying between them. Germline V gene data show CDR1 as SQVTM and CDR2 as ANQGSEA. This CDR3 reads CSASPGTRELGYTF. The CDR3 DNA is TGCAGCGCCAGCCCCGGGACACGGGAGTTGGGCTACACCTTC.